This T cell receptor beta chain comes out of a study of cytomegalovirus exposure and HLA in healthy donors. Study overall: Inside one of the first data releases sat 85 million or so unique TCRs taken from HLA-typed donors. Overall study results and limits: Testing in vitro showed a few CMV-associated chains specific for CMV antigens. Of the V segments, some could not be distinguished, including TRBV6-2 and TRBV6-3, and were excluded.

The CDR3 is 13 residues long. The V end was cut by 2 bases, the J end by 3 bases, with 8 bases between. CDR1 is LNHDA, CDR2 SQIVND, per germline (reference sequence). 13 Jbeta primers and 60 Vbeta primers were used for the PCR. TCRdb keeps only in-frame clones here, not all; method: immunoSEQ multiplex PCR. Of fewer than 200,000 clones listed, approximately 81% were seen once; the top ten hold 1.5%. With regard to this clone: The antigen is not known.

Material: PBMCs. The chain carries TRBV19 and TRBJ2-7; D is undetermined. This clonotype was sampled from a male donor in good health and CMV-seronegative. CDR3 residues: CASSINMYYEQYF. CDR3 DNA sequence: TGTGCCAGTAGTATAAACATGTACTACGAGCAGTACTTC.